What follows are 11 T cell receptor beta chains derived from one specimen sequenced in a study of control samples from healthy donors and cancer patients. Sequencing was performed with immunoSEQ multiplex PCR; in TCRdb, only in-frame clones are kept and a portion is missing. Of 130,000 to 150,000 clones listed, about nine tenths are singletons. The sample comprised blood. These receptor sequences come from a man aged 25-45 years in good health.

In this sample, this clone turned up once. The V call is TRBV27, the J call TRBJ2-1; 12 positions match TRBD2. The CDR3 length is 14 residues. The trim removed 4 bases at V and 6 bases at J, leaving 1 base unmatched. The germline CDR1 and CDR2 sequences are MNHEY and SMNVEV (reference sequence). The CDR3, as DNA: TGTGCCAGCAGTTCGGGACTAGCGGGCAATGAGCAGTTCTTC. Its translation: CASSSGLAGNEQFF.

This chain connects TRBV10-2 to TRBJ2-7; D not certain. With 5 bases removed from V and 1 base from J, the gap between germline ends came to 3 bases. There are 11 residues in the CDR3. CDR1 is WSHSY, CDR2 SAAADI, per germline. CDR3 sequence (DNA): TGCGCCAGCAGTCTTTCCTACGAGCAGTACTTC. This codes for CASSLSYEQYF.

As DNA, the CDR3 is TGCGCCAGCAGCTTAGTCCCCCGGCAGGGTGACACTGAAGCTTTCTTT. Translating gives CASSLVPRQGDTEAFF. This sequence joins TRBV5-1 and TRBJ1-1; D is perhaps TRBD1 (5 bases). The V gene's germline CDR1 is SGHRS and CDR2 YFSETQ. Between the trimmed V and J ends, which lost 2 bases and 3 bases, there was a span of 17 bases. The CDR3 runs to 16 residues.

The CDR3 spells CASSLRGNYGYTF. CDR3 bases: TGTGCCAGCAGCTTAAGGGGTAACTATGGCTACACCTTC. The chain carries TRBV11-2 and TRBJ1-2, with D possibly matching TRBD1 (5 bases). The germline V gene encodes CDR1 SGHAT and CDR2 FQNNGV. The CDR3 is 13 residues long. The germline V and J ends were trimmed by 2 bases and 1 base, with 5 bases remaining between them. The full variable domain, its missing parts supplied by reference TRBV11-2 and TRBJ1-2, is EAGVAQSPRYKIIEKRQSVAFWCNPISGHATLYWYQQILGQGPKLLIQFQNNGVVDDSQLPKDRFSAERLKGVDSTLKIQPAKLEDSAVYLCASSLRGNYGYTFGSGTRLTVV.

The rearrangement uses TRBV3-1 (or the pseudogene TRBV3-2) and TRBJ2-1; D unresolved. CDR1 is LGHDT, CDR2 YNNKEL, per germline (reference sequence). Trimming removed 3 bases from V and 4 bases from J, with 7 bases in between. CDR3 size: 13 residues. Here the CDR3 DNA reads TGTGCCAGCAGCCACCTCGGATACAATGAGCAGTTCTTC. Protein product: CASSHLGYNEQFF.

Points on this clone: The sample holds other DNA sequences that translate to the same CDR3. The V call is TRBV2, the J call TRBJ1-1, with no clear D. The CDR3 consists of 11 residues. Trimming left V 3 bases short and J 3 bases short, with 2 bases between. Germline V gene lookup returns CDR1 SNHLY and CDR2 FYNNEI. CDR3 loop: CASSEDTEAFF. The CDR3 DNA reads as TGTGCCAGCAGTGAGGACACTGAAGCTTTCTTT.

In regard to this clone: This specimen includes other DNA sequences encoding the same CDR3. DNA for the CDR3: TGTGCCAGCAGCTTAGACAGCAATCAGCCCCAGCATTTT. This encodes CASSLDSNQPQHF. This chain uses TRBV11-2 with TRBJ1-5; D is unclear. V was cut by 0 bases and J by 1 base, with 1 base left in between. The CDR3 extends over 13 amino acids. Germline V gene lookup returns CDR1 SGHAT and CDR2 FQNNGV.

In DNA form, the CDR3 reads TGTGCCTGGAGTGTAAGGGGGAGGACCGGGGAGCTGTTTTTT. This codes for CAWSVRGRTGELFF. This chain connects TRBV30 to TRBJ2-2; D possibly uses TRBD1 or TRBD2 (6 bases each). Germline CDR1 reads GTSNPN; CDR2 reads SVGIG (reference sequence). The V gene lost 0 bases and the J gene lost 5 bases, with 10 bases spanning the gap. The CDR3 runs 14 residues. The full variable domain, with the rest looked up from reference TRBV30 and TRBJ2-2, is SQTIHQWPATLVQPVGSPLSLECTVEGTSNPNLYWYRQAAGRGLQLLFYSVGIGQISSEVPQNLSASRPQDRQFILSSKKLLLSDSGFYLCAWSVRGRTGELFFGEGSRLTVL.

The CDR3 sequence is CASSLVPQETQYF. DNA of the CDR3: TGCGCCAGCAGCTTGGTCCCTCAAGAGACCCAGTACTTC. The chain carries TRBV5-1 and TRBJ2-5; D is undetermined. The V end lost 0 bases, the J end lost 2 bases, and 5 bases lay between the germline ends. CDR3 length equals 13 residues. Germline V gene lookup returns CDR1 SGHRS and CDR2 YFSETQ.

The V and J genes are TRBV5-6 and TRBJ2-1; 7 bases map to TRBD1. J gave up 6 bases and V 4 bases, and 10 bases lay outside the gene matches. There are 15 residues in the CDR3. Germline V gene data show CDR1 as SGHDT and CDR2 as YYEEEE. In DNA form, the CDR3 reads TGTGCCAGCAGCCTACGAGGGGGCCACTTCAATGAGCAGTTCTTC. It specifies CASSLRGGHFNEQFF. Looking up the rest from reference TRBV5-6 and TRBJ2-1 gives the full variable domain: DAGVTQSPTHLIKTRGQQVTLRCSPKSGHDTVSWYQQALGQGPQFIFQYYEEEERQRGNFPDRFSGHQFPNYSSELNVNALLLGDSALYLCASSLRGGHFNEQFFGPGTRLTVL.

V gene TRBV5-1 combines with J gene TRBJ1-2; 7 nucleotides align to TRBD1. The germline V gene encodes CDR1 SGHRS and CDR2 YFSETQ. The CDR3 covers 14 residues. V shed 4 bases, J shed 4 bases, and the junction held 7 bases outside the gene matches. The CDR3 protein is CASSPQTGIYGYTF. CDR3 coding DNA: TGCGCCAGCAGCCCCCAGACAGGGATCTATGGCTACACCTTC. Drawing the rest from reference TRBV5-1 and TRBJ1-2, the complete variable domain is KAGVTQTPRYLIKTRGQQVTLSCSPISGHRSVSWYQQTPGQGLQFLFEYFSETQRNKGNFPGRFSGRQFSNSRSEMNVSTLELGDSALYLCASSPQTGIYGYTFGSGTRLTVV.